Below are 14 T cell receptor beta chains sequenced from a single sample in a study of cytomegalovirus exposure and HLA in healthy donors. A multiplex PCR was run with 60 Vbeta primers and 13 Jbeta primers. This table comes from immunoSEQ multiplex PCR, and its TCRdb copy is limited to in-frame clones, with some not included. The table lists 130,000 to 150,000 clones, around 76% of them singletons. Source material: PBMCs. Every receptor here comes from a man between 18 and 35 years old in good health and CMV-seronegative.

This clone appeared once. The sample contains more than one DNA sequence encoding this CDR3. This CDR3 is CASSPQGAMNTEAFF. CDR3 DNA: TGTGCCAGCTCACCGCAGGGGGCGATGAACACTGAAGCTTTCTTT. This chain links TRBV18 with TRBJ1-1; 8 nucleotides align to TRBD1. Germline CDR1 KGHSH, CDR2 LQKENI. J lost 0 bases, V lost 3 bases, and 3 bases had no gene match. The CDR3 covers 15 residues.

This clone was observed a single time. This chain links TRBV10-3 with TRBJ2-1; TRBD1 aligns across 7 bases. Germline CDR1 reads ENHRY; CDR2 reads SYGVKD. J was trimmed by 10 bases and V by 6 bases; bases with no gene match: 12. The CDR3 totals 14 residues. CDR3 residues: CAIRGPDRSFEQFF. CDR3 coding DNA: TGTGCCATCAGAGGCCCGGACAGGTCCTTCGAGCAGTTCTTC.

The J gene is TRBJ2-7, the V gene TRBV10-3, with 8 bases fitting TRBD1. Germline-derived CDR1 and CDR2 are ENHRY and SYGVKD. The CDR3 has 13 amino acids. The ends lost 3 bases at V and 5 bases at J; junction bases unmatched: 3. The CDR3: CAISDRGLDEQYF. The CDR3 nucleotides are TGTGCCATCAGTGACAGGGGGCTGGACGAGCAGTACTTC.

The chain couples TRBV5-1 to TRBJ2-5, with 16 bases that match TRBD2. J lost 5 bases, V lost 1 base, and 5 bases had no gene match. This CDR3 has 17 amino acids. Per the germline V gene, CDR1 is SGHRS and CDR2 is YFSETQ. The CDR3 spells CASSLTGTSGGAETQYF. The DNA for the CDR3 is TGCGCCAGCAGCTTGACCGGGACTAGCGGGGGGGCGGAGACCCAGTACTTC.

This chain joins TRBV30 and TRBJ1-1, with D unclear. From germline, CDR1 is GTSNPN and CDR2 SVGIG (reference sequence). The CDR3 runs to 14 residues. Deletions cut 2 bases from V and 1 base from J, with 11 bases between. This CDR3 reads CAWSFREWNTEAFF. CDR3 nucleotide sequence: TGTGCCTGGAGTTTTCGGGAGTGGAACACTGAAGCTTTCTTT.

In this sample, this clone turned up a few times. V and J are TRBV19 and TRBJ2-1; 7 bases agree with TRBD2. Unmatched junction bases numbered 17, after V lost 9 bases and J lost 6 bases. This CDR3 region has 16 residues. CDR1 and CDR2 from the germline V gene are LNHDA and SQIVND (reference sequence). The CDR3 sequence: CASRRGGRVVGNEQFF. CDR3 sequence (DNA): TGTGCCAGCCGTAGGGGTGGGAGGGTAGTGGGCAATGAGCAGTTCTTC.

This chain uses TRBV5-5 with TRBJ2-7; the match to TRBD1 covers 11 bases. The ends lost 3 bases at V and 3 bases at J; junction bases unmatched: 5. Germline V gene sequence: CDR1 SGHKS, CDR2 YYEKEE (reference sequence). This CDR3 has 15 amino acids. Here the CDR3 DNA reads TGTGCCAGCAGCTGGACAGGGGGCGATGTCTACGAGCAGTACTTC. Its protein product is CASSWTGGDVYEQYF.

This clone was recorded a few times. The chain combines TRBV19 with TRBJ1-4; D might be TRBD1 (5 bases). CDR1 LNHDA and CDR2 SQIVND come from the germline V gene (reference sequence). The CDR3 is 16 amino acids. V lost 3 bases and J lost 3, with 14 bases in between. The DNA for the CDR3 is TGTGCCAGTAGTATTGCCGGGGGGATCGCTAATGAAAAACTGTTTTTT. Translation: CASSIAGGIANEKLFF. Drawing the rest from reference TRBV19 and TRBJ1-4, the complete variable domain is DGGITQSPKYLFRKEGQNVTLSCEQNLNHDAMYWYRQDPGQGLRLIYYSQIVNDFQKGDIAEGYSVSREKKESFPLTVTSAQKNPTAFYLCASSIAGGIANEKLFFGSGTQLSVL.

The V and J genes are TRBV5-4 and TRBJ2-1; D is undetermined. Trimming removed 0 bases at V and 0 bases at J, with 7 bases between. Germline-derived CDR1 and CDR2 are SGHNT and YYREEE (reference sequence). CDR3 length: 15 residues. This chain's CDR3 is CASSLAVSSYNEQFF. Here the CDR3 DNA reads TGTGCCAGCAGCTTGGCAGTATCCTCCTACAATGAGCAGTTCTTC.

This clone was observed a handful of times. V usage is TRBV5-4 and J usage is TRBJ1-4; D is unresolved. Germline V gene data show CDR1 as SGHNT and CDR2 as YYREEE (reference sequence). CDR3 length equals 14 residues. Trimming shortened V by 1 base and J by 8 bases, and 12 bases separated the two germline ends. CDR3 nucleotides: TGTGCCAGCAGCTTGAGCGGTGCAGACGAAAAACTGTTTTTT. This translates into CASSLSGADEKLFF. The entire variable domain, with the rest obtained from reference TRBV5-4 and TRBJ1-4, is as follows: ETGVTQSPTHLIKTRGQQVTLRCSSQSGHNTVSWYQQALGQGPQFIFQYYREEENGRGNFPPRFSGLQFPNYSSELNVNALELDDSALYLCASSLSGADEKLFFGSGTQLSVL.

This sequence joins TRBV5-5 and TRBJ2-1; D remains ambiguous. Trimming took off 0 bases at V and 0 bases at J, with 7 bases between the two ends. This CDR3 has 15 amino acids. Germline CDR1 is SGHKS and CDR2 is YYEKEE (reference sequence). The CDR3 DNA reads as TGTGCCAGCAGCTTGGCCGGTTCCTCCTACAATGAGCAGTTCTTC. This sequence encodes CASSLAGSSYNEQFF.

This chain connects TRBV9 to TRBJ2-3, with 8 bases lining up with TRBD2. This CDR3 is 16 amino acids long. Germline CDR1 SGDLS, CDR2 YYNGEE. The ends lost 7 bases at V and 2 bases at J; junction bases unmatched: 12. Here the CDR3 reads CASSRAGGLFTDTQYF. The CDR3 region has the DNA TGTGCCAGCTCACGGGCGGGGGGTCTATTCACAGATACGCAGTATTTT. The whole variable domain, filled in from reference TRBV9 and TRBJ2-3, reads DSGVTQTPKHLITATGQRVTLRCSPRSGDLSVYWYQQSLDQGLQFLIQYYNGEERAKGNILERFSAQQFPDLHSELNLSSLELGDSALYFCASSRAGGLFTDTQYFGPGTRLTVL.

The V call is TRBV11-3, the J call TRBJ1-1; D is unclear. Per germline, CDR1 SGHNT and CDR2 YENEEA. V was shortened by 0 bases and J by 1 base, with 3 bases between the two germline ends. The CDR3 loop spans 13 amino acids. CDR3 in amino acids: CASSLDGNTEAFF. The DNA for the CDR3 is TGTGCCAGCAGCTTAGACGGGAACACTGAAGCTTTCTTT.

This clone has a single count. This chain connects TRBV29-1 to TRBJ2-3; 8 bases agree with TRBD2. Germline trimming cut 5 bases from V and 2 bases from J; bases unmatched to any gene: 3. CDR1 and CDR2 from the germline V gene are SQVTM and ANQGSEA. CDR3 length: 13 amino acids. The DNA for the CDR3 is TGCAGCGTTCTCGGGGGGGCCACAGATACGCAGTATTTT. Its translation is CSVLGGATDTQYF.